The 6 T cell receptor beta chains below were found in one sample sequenced in a study of radiotherapy plus CTLA-4 blockade in lung cancer. Here immunoSEQ multiplex PCR was the method, and the copy in TCRdb shows in-frame clones only, minus some. The repertoire holds 100,000 or so clones, with roughly 80% as singletons. The sample in question was peripheral blood, obtained from a patient treated with radiotherapy plus ipilimumab. The receptors were gathered from a human donor with non-small cell lung cancer that progressed on radiotherapy plus ipilimumab.

This chain uses TRBV5-4 with TRBJ2-7; 9 bases are a match to TRBD2. This CDR3 region has 17 residues. The V segment lost 8 bases and the J segment 6 bases; nucleotides outside the gene matches: 21. Germline V lookup: CDR1 SGHNT, CDR2 YYREEE (reference sequence). The CDR3 here is CASTLGAAGGPGGEQYF. As DNA, the CDR3 is TGTGCCAGTACCCTTGGGGCTGCGGGAGGGCCGGGCGGCGAGCAGTACTTC.

V gene TRBV28 combines with J gene TRBJ2-5; the D is unclear. CDR3 length: 11 residues. With 2 bases removed from V and 3 bases from J, the gap between germline ends came to 1 base. CDR1 and CDR2 from the germline V gene are MDHEN and SYDVKM. CDR3 bases: TGTGCCAGCAGTTTAGAAGAGACCCAGTACTTC. It codes for CASSLEETQYF.

The chain has TRBV5-5 and TRBJ1-2; D is unresolved. This CDR3 comprises 16 residues. Germline V gene lookup returns CDR1 SGHKS and CDR2 YYEKEE (reference sequence). V gave up 7 bases and J gave up 3 bases, with 22 bases separating them. In nucleotides, the CDR3 is TGTGCCAGCGTCGAGACAACTCTCTCGTTTTACTATGGCTACACCTTC. As protein: CASVETTLSFYYGYTF.

The rearrangement joins TRBV11-3 to TRBJ2-2; 10 bases are a match to TRBD1. J lost 2 bases, V lost 5 bases, and 5 bases had no gene match. The CDR3 is 16 amino acids. Per germline, CDR1 SGHNT and CDR2 YENEEA. The chain's CDR3 is CASSLGQGGNTGELFF. As DNA, the CDR3 is TGTGCCAGCAGCCTCGGACAGGGGGGTAACACCGGGGAGCTGTTTTTT.

This chain uses TRBV19 with TRBJ1-5, with D maybe TRBD1 (6 bases). The V gene's germline CDR1 is LNHDA and CDR2 SQIVND (reference sequence). Trimming took 4 bases from V and 2 from J, leaving 9 bases between them. CDR3 length: 14 residues. In DNA, the CDR3 is TGTGCCAGTAGTAAAGACAGGCGCAATCAGCCCCAGCATTTT. Translating it yields CASSKDRRNQPQHF.

Only one count was recorded for this clone. The CDR3 nucleotides are TGTGCCAGTAGTATTACGGCAGGCTCCGTGGAGGATGGCTACACCTTC. Encoded protein: CASSITAGSVEDGYTF. The V call is TRBV19, the J call TRBJ1-2; D ambiguous. Trimming pared 3 bases from V and 6 bases from J, leaving 20 bases between. The germline V gene encodes CDR1 LNHDA and CDR2 SQIVND (reference sequence). This CDR3 comprises 16 residues.